These 13 T cell receptor beta chains were sequenced from one sample in a study of graft-versus-host responses after intestinal transplantation. Clones were read by immunoSEQ multiplex PCR, and TCRdb kept only the in-frame ones, dropping some. The table shows about 110,000 clones, with around 94% occurring only once. Antigen specificity for these receptors is unknown. This specimen consisted of unstimulated CD4+ T cells sorted from spleen or lymph node cells, obtained before transplant. The receptor source for this set is a human donor who was the organ donor for an intestinal transplant.

The chain recombines TRBV5-4 with TRBJ1-1, with D unclear. This CDR3 is 13 amino acids long. V was cut by 0 bases and J by 5 bases, with 8 bases left in between. Germline V gene lookup returns CDR1 SGHNT and CDR2 YYREEE (reference sequence). CDR3 coding DNA: TGTGCCAGCAGCTTGGGCCCGGGAACTGAAGCTTTCTTT. This translates into CASSLGPGTEAFF. Using reference TRBV5-4 and TRBJ1-1 for the parts outside the CDR3, the full variable domain is ETGVTQSPTHLIKTRGQQVTLRCSSQSGHNTVSWYQQALGQGPQFIFQYYREEENGRGNFPPRFSGLQFPNYSSELNVNALELDDSALYLCASSLGPGTEAFFGQGTRLTVV.

J is TRBJ1-4 and V is TRBV2; 9 nucleotides line up with TRBD1. CDR1 SNHLY and CDR2 FYNNEI come from the germline V gene. The CDR3 is 16 amino acids. V was pared by 8 bases and J by 3 bases, with 10 bases of the junction left unmatched. The CDR3: CASLSGTGPANEKLFF. CDR3 sequence (DNA): TGTGCCAGCCTTTCCGGGACAGGGCCAGCTAATGAAAAACTGTTTTTT. Looking up the rest from reference TRBV2 and TRBJ1-4 gives the full variable domain: EPEVTQTPSHQVTQMGQEVILRCVPISNHLYFYWYRQILGQKVEFLVSFYNNEISEKSEIFDDQFSVERPDGSNFTLKIRSTKLEDSAMYFCASLSGTGPANEKLFFGSGTQLSVL.

The chain combines TRBV5-4 with TRBJ2-7; 9 nucleotides match TRBD1. V trimming: 4 bases; J trimming: 4 bases; junction bases outside the gene matches: 6. CDR1 is SGHNT and CDR2 is YYREEE in the germline V gene (reference sequence). The CDR3 is 14 amino acids. The CDR3 nucleotides read TGTGCCAGCAGCCCCGACAGGGGGGAATACGAGCAGTACTTC. This encodes CASSPDRGEYEQYF.

The V gene is TRBV25-1, the J gene TRBJ1-2; a possible D gene is TRBD1 (5 bases). Germline lookup yields CDR1 MGHDK and CDR2 SYGVNS. CDR3 length equals 12 residues. V gave up 3 bases and J gave up 3 bases, with 5 bases separating them. This CDR3 is CASSDRDYGYTF. The DNA for the CDR3 is TGTGCCAGCAGTGACAGGGACTATGGCTACACCTTC.

The chain has TRBV6-1 and TRBJ2-3; TRBD1 matches at 9 bases. V shed 6 bases, J shed 10 bases, and the junction held 11 bases outside the gene matches. The CDR3 runs to 14 residues. Germline CDR1 and CDR2: MNHNS and SASEGT. In nucleotides, the CDR3 is TGTGCCAGCAGCCGATCCGGGACAGGGATCCCGCAGTATTTT. This gives the protein CASSRSGTGIPQYF.

The V gene is TRBV7-2, the J gene TRBJ2-7, with TRBD1 matching over 8 bases. The trim removed 5 bases at V and 5 bases at J, leaving 11 bases unmatched. In germline, CDR1 is SGHTA, CDR2 FQGNSA. This CDR3 is 15 amino acids long. The DNA of the CDR3 is TGTGCCAGCAGCGCCCGGACAGGGTGGCGGGACGAGCAGTACTTC. This translates into CASSARTGWRDEQYF.

The chain carries TRBV2 and TRBJ1-1; D is ambiguous. Trimming cost V 1 base and J 1 base, with 7 bases left between them. This CDR3 is built from 14 residues. Germline V gene lookup returns CDR1 SNHLY and CDR2 FYNNEI. The CDR3 here is CASSEESGNTEAFF. The CDR3 coding sequence is TGTGCCAGCAGTGAAGAGTCAGGGAACACTGAAGCTTTCTTT.

A few counts support this clone. The rearrangement uses TRBV6-6 and TRBJ1-1, with TRBD1 as a possible D gene (5 bases). V gave up 6 bases and J gave up 0 bases, with 8 bases separating them. Germline V gene data show CDR1 as MNHNY and CDR2 as SVGAGI (reference sequence). The CDR3 covers 13 residues. This CDR3 reads CASSDSLNTEAFF. The CDR3 DNA reads TGTGCCAGCAGCGACAGTTTGAACACTGAAGCTTTCTTT.

The V call is TRBV5-4, the J call TRBJ2-7, with 7 bases matching TRBD1. Germline loops: CDR1 SGHNT, CDR2 YYREEE (reference sequence). This CDR3 has 14 residues. The ends lost 0 bases at V and 5 bases at J; junction bases unmatched: 5. CDR3 DNA: TGTGCCAGCAGCTTGGGAATAGGGGGCAACGAGCAGTACTTC. This codes for CASSLGIGGNEQYF.

The chain joins TRBV5-4 to TRBJ2-3; 7 bases are shared with TRBD2. This CDR3 comprises 15 residues. Germline values: CDR1 SGHNT, CDR2 YYREEE (reference sequence). V was clipped by 2 bases and J by 1 base; unmatched bases: 4. The CDR3 reads CASSLRAGGTDTQYF. Here the CDR3 DNA reads TGTGCCAGCAGCTTAAGGGCGGGGGGCACAGATACGCAGTATTTT.

The chain links TRBV19 to TRBJ2-1, with 12 bases matching TRBD2. CDR3 length: 18 residues. Germline V gene sequence: CDR1 LNHDA, CDR2 SQIVND (reference sequence). V dropped 8 bases and J dropped 0; count of bases not matched to a gene: 11. The CDR3 DNA sequence: TGTGCCAGTCGGGGTAGGCTAGCGGGAGGGCGCTCCTACAATGAGCAGTTCTTC. Translating it yields CASRGRLAGGRSYNEQFF.

The CDR3 region has the DNA TGTGCCAGCAGCTTAGTGCCCTCCTACGAGCAGTACTTC. It encodes CASSLVPSYEQYF. This sequence joins TRBV11-2 and TRBJ2-7; no definite D call. V lost 1 base and J lost 0, with 4 bases in between. CDR1 and CDR2 (germline): SGHAT, FQNNGV. The CDR3 has 13 amino acids.

This chain uses TRBV27 with TRBJ2-3; 12 bases are shared with TRBD2. With 6 bases clipped from V and 2 bases from J, the junction kept 3 bases outside the gene matches. Germline-derived CDR1 and CDR2 are MNHEY and SMNVEV (reference sequence). The CDR3 has 15 amino acids. The CDR3 DNA follows: TGTGCCAGCAGGGGGACTAGCGGGTACACAGATACGCAGTATTTT. Protein product: CASRGTSGYTDTQYF.